The 2 T cell receptor beta chains below come from one sample, sequenced in a study of patients and donors after allogeneic stem cell transplantation. TCRdb re-derived calls from the RT-PCR reads in MiXCR, one entry per CDR3 protein. Of some 880,000 distinct CDR3 sequences detected, roughly 17% appear once; the ten largest clones hold 5% to 6.5%. The sequencing sample was made of blood, either unsorted or a sorted T cell fraction (not recorded which). Receptors originate from a human donor who was either an allogeneic HSCT recipient or a stem cell or donor lymphocyte infusion donor (not recorded which). It is not recorded whose cells these are; they may come from a transplant donor.

This clonotype was seen a handful of times. This rearrangement joins TRBV12-3 or TRBV12-4 to TRBJ1-5, with 9 nucleotides matching TRBD1. CDR3 length equals 16 residues. V lost 6 bases and J lost 3; bases outside the gene matches: 9. CDR3 in amino acids: CASRQTGTGPNQPQHF. CDR3 in DNA: TGTGCCAGCAGGCAAACCGGGACAGGGCCCAATCAGCCCCAGCATTTT.

This clonotype was recorded many times. This sequence joins TRBV15 and TRBJ2-5; D unclear. Germline V gene sequence: CDR1 LNHNV, CDR2 YYDKDF (reference sequence). Trimming pared 5 bases from V and 1 base from J, leaving 8 bases between. The CDR3 extends over 13 amino acids. The CDR3 DNA reads as TGTGCCACCAGCTCGGGTCTCCAAGAGACCCAGTACTTC. Translated, it gives CATSSGLQETQYF.